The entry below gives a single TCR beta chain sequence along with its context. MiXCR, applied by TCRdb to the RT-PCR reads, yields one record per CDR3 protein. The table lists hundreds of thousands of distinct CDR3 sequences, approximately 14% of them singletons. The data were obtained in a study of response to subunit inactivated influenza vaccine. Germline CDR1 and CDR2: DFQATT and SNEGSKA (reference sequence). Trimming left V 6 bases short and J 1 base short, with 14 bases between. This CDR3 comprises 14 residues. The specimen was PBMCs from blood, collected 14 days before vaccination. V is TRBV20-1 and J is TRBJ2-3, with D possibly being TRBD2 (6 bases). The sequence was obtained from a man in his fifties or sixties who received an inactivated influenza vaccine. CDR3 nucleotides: TGCAGTGCGTCTACCGGGAGTCGCACAGATACGCAGTATTTT. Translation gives CSASTGSRTDTQYF.